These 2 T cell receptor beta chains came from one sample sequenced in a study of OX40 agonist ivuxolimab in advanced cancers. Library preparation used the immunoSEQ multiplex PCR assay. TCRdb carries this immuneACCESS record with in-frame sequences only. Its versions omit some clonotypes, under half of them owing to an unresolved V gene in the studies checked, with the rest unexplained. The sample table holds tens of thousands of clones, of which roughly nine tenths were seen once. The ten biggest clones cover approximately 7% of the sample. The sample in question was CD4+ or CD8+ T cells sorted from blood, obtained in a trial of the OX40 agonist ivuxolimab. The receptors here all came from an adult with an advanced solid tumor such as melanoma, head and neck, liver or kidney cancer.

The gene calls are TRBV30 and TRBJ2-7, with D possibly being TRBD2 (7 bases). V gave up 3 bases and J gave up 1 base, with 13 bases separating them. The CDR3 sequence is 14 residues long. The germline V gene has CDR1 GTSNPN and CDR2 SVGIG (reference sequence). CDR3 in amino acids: CAWRRGGQSYEQYF. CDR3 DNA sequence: TGTGCCTGGAGAAGGGGGGGGCAGTCCTACGAGCAGTACTTC. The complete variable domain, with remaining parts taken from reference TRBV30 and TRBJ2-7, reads SQTIHQWPATLVQPVGSPLSLECTVEGTSNPNLYWYRQAAGRGLQLLFYSVGIGQISSEVPQNLSASRPQDRQFILSSKKLLLSDSGFYLCAWRRGGQSYEQYFGPGTRLTVT.

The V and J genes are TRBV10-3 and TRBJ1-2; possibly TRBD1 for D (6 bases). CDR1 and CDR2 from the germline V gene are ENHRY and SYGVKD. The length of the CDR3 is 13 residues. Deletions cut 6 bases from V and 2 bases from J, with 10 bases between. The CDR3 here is CAISQQGNYGYTF. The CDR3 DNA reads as TGTGCCATCAGCCAGCAGGGGAACTATGGCTACACCTTC.